A selection of T cell receptor beta chains follows, all from one sample in a study of blood T cell repertoires in COVID-19. Libraries were prepared by immunoSEQ multiplex PCR; TCRdb keeps only in-frame clonotypes and omits some of them. The table has 30,000 to 40,000 clones, approximately 86% seen once. Material for sequencing was peripheral blood. These receptors were taken from a human donor in a cohort sampled during active COVID-19. CDR3s include the opening cysteine and the closing phenylalanine or tryptophan. The order of the fields is D gene, V gene, J gene, clone size, CDR3 protein, CDR3 DNA. The D gene is left open where the match is weak. Clone size appears in some rows only: once, few, many, or a class for an expanded clone.

TRBD2	TRBV11-3	TRBJ2-1	.	CASSLVSGGEGNEQFF	TGTGCCAGCAGCTTAGTTTCGGGAGGAGAGGGCAATGAGCAGTTCTTC
TRBD2	TRBV7-8	TRBJ2-1	.	CASSLPTSGSLVYHEQFF	TGTGCCAGCAGCCTCCCGACTAGCGGGAGCTTAGTTTATCATGAGCAGTTCTTC
.	TRBV6-1	TRBJ1-6	.	CASSEPPGIYNSPLHF	TGTGCCAGCAGTGAACCCCCCGGGATCTATAATTCACCCCTCCACTTT
.	TRBV4-3	TRBJ1-2	few	CASSQAPDRTYGYTF	TGCGCCAGCAGCCAAGCCCCCGACAGAACTTATGGCTACACCTTC
.	TRBV28	TRBJ2-6	.	CASSFQHSSGANVLTF	TGTGCCAGCAGTTTCCAACATTCCTCTGGGGCCAACGTCCTGACTTTC
.	TRBV27	TRBJ1-1	.	CASSLRGSTEAFF	TGTGCCAGCAGTTTAAGGGGCAGCACTGAAGCTTTCTTT
.	TRBV21-1	TRBJ2-7	once	CASSSQSSPPYEQYF	TGTGCCAGCAGCTCCCAGTCCTCCCCCCCCTACGAGCAGTACTTC
TRBD1	TRBV27	TRBJ1-2	.	CASSKTPGQGSLGYTF	TGTGCCAGCAGCAAGACTCCGGGACAGGGGTCTCTCGGCTACACCTTC
TRBD1	TRBV7-2	TRBJ2-3	.	CASSLTGRGDTDTQYF	TGTGCCAGCAGCTTGACAGGGCGAGGGGACACAGATACGCAGTATTTT
.	TRBV7-2	TRBJ2-3	.	CASPSARTKLTDTQYF	TGTGCCAGCCCATCGGCGAGGACTAAACTAACAGATACGCAGTATTTT
TRBD1	TRBV24-1	TRBJ2-7	.	CATGEQGSYEQYF	TGTGCCACCGGGGAACAGGGGTCCTACGAGCAGTACTTC
.	TRBV6-6	TRBJ1-2	.	CASSSQLDSYGYTF	TGTGCCAGCAGTTCCCAATTGGACAGCTATGGCTACACCTTC
TRBD1	TRBV7-8	TRBJ1-4	.	CASSKTGGGSNEKLFF	TGTGCCAGCAGCAAAACAGGGGGCGGGTCTAATGAAAAACTGTTTTTT
.	TRBV28	TRBJ2-7	.	CASSDPGGDNYEQYF	TGTGCCAGCAGCGACCCCGGAGGTGACAACTACGAGCAGTACTTC
.	TRBV2	TRBJ2-5	.	CASTRFRGAVETQYF	TGTGCCAGCACCAGATTCCGGGGGGCGGTTGAGACCCAGTACTTC
.	TRBV7-9	TRBJ1-4	.	CASSSLTTNEKLFF	TGTGCCAGCAGCTCCCTAACGACTAATGAAAAACTGTTTTTT
.	TRBV10-3	TRBJ2-3	few	CAIQFDRSTDTQYF	TGTGCCATTCAGTTTGACAGGAGCACAGATACGCAGTATTTT
.	TRBV6-6	TRBJ2-7	few	CASSYSRYEQYF	TGTGCCAGCAGTTACAGCCGCTACGAGCAGTACTTC
.	TRBV4-1	TRBJ2-2	.	CASSQGGGRGGAGELFF	TGCGCCAGCAGCCAAGGAGGAGGACGGGGCGGGGCCGGGGAGCTGTTTTTT
.	TRBV20-1	TRBJ2-5	.	CSARVTGTQYF	TGCAGTGCTAGAGTGACGGGAACCCAGTACTTC
TRBD2	TRBV13	TRBJ2-1	.	CASSPPGTSGHNEQFF	TGTGCCAGCAGCCCCCCTGGGACTAGCGGACACAATGAGCAGTTCTTC
TRBD1	TRBV6-5	TRBJ2-5	few	CASSHGTGKETQYF	TGTGCCAGCAGTCACGGGACAGGGAAAGAGACCCAGTACTTC
.	TRBV27	TRBJ2-3	.	CASRTFLGTDTQYF	TGTGCCAGCAGGACTTTCTTAGGTACGGATACGCAGTATTTT
.	TRBV13	TRBJ2-7	.	CASSLDRAYEQYF	TGTGCCAGCAGCTTAGACAGGGCTTACGAGCAGTACTTC
.	TRBV5-6	TRBJ2-1	.	CASSRGHDNEQFF	TGTGCCAGCAGCCGCGGACACGACAATGAGCAGTTCTTC
.	TRBV6-1	TRBJ2-1	.	CASSEDDSGYYEQFF	TGTGCCAGCAGTGAAGATGATAGCGGATATTATGAGCAGTTCTTC
TRBD2	TRBV6-4	TRBJ2-1	.	CASSQASGYNEQFF	TGTGCCAGCAGTCAAGCTAGCGGCTACAATGAGCAGTTCTTC
TRBD1	TRBV5-8	TRBJ2-5	.	CASTHRDREETQYF	TGTGCCAGCACTCACCGGGACAGGGAAGAGACCCAGTACTTC
.	TRBV6-4	TRBJ1-1	.	CASRWAINTEAFF	TGTGCCAGCAGGTGGGCCATCAACACTGAAGCTTTCTTT
.	TRBV4-1	TRBJ2-7	.	CASSQDNSPYEQYF	TGCGCCAGCAGCCAAGATAACTCCCCCTACGAGCAGTACTTC
.	TRBV13	TRBJ1-3	.	CASSFTGSGNTIYF	TGTGCCAGCAGCTTCACCGGCTCTGGAAACACCATATATTTT
TRBD1	TRBV7-8	TRBJ2-7	few	CASSADRAGARGYEQYF	TGTGCCAGCAGCGCAGACAGGGCCGGCGCTCGTGGGTACGAGCAGTACTTC
.	TRBV3-1/TRBV3-2	TRBJ1-2	.	CASSPAPGNYGYTF	TGTGCCAGCAGCCCCGCTCCAGGAAACTATGGCTACACCTTC
.	TRBV27	TRBJ2-3	.	CASICAVSTDTQYF	TGTGCCAGCATTTGTGCGGTAAGCACAGATACGCAGTATTTT
.	TRBV7-9	TRBJ2-5	.	CASSFEVETQYF	TGTGCCAGCAGCTTCGAGGTAGAGACCCAGTACTTC